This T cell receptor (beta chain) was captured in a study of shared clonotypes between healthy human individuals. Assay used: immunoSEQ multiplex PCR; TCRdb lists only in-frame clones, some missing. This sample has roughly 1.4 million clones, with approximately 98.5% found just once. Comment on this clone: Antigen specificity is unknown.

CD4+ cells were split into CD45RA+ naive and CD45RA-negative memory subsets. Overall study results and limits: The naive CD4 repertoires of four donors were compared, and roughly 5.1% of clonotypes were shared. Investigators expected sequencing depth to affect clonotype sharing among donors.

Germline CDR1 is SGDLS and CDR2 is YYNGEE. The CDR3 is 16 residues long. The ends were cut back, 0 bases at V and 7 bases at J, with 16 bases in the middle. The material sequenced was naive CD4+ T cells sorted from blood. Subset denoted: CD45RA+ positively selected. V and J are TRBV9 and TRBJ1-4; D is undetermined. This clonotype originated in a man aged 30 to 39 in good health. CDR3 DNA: TGTGCCAGCAGCGTAGCTGGAGGGTTTCGTGTTGAAAAACTGTTTTTT. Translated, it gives CASSVAGGFRVEKLFF.